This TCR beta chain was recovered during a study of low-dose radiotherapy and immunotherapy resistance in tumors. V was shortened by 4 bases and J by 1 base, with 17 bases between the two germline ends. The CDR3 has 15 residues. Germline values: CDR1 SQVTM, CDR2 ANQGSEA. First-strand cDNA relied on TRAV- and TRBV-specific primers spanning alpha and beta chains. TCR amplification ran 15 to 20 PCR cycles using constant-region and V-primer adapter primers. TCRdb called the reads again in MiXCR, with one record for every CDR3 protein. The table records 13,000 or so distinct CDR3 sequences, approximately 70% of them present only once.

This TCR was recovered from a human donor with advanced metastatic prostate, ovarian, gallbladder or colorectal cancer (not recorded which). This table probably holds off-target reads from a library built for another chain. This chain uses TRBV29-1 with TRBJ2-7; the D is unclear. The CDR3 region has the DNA TGCAGCGTTGTGTCCGCTGACGGAATGTCCTACGAGCAGTACTTC. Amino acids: CSVVSADGMSYEQYF.